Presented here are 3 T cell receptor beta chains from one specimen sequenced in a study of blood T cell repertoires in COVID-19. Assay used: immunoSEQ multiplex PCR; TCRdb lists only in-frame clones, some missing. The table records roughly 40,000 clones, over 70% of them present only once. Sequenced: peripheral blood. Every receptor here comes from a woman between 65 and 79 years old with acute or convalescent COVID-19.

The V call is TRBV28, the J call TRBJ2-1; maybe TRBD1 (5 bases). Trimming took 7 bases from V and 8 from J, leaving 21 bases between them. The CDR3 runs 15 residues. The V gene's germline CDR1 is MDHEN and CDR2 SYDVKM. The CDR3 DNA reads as TGTGCCAGCAACTCTGGGGCCCTCCAAAAGGATGAGCAGTTCTTC. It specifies CASNSGALQKDEQFF.

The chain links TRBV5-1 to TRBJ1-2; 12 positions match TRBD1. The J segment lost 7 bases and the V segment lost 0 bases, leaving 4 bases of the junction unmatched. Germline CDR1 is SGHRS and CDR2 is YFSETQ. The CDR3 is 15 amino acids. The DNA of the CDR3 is TGCGCCAGCAGCTTGGAGGGACAGGGGGCGCCTGGCTACACCTTC. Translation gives CASSLEGQGAPGYTF.

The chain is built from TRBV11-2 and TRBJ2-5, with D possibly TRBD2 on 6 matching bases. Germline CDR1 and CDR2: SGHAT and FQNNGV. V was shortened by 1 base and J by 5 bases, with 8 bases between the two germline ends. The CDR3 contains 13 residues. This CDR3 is CASSLGGRETQYF. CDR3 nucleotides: TGTGCCAGCAGCTTAGGGGGGAGGGAGACCCAGTACTTC.